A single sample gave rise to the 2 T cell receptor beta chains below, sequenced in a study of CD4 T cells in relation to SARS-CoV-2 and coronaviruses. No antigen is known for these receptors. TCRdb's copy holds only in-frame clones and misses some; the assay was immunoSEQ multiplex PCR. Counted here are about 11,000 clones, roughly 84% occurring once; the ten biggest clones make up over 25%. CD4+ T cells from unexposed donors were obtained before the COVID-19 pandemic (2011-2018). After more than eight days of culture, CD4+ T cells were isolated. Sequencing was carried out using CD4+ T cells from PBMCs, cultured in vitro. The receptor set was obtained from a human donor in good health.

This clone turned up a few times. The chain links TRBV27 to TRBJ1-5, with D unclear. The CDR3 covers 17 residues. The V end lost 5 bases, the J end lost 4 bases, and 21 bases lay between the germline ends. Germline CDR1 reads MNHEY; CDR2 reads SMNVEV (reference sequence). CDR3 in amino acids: CASSARAGKGANQPQHF. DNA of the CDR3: TGTGCCAGCAGTGCGAGGGCGGGGAAGGGAGCAAATCAGCCCCAGCATTTT.

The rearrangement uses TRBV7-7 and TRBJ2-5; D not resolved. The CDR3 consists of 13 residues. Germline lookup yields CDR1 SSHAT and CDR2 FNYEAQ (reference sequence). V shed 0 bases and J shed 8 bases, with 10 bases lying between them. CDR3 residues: CASSLAPGETQYF. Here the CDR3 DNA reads TGTGCCAGCAGCTTAGCCCCCGGCGAAACCCAGTACTTC. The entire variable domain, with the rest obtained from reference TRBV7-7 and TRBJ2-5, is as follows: GAGVSQSPRYKVTKRGQDVTLRCDPISSHATLYWYQQALGQGPEFLTYFNYEAQPDKSGLPSDRFSAERPEGSISTLTIQRTEQRDSAMYRCASSLAPGETQYFGPGTRLLVL.